This T cell receptor beta chain was recorded in a study of shared clonotypes between healthy human individuals. Trimming took 2 bases from V and 4 from J, leaving 3 bases between them. The V gene's germline CDR1 is SGHRS and CDR2 YFSETQ. The CDR3 contains 11 residues. Profiling relied on immunoSEQ multiplex PCR, and the TCRdb table lists in-frame clones only, not all of them. The repertoire holds a few million clones, with 92% as singletons. This clone has more than one count but fewer than ten. A much larger clone lies one base from this, so it may be a read error. The sample holds other DNA sequences that translate to the same CDR3.

This TCR was recovered from a man younger than 35 in good health. Some clones in this sample may be carry-over from other donors' samples. Sequencing was performed on naive CD4+ T cells from PBMCs. The sample's subset: CD45RA+ positively selected. The chain uses TRBV5-1 and TRBJ2-5, with D hard to call. The CDR3 DNA follows: TGCGCCAGCAGCTTACTAGAGACCCAGTACTTC. As protein: CASSLLETQYF.